These 16 T cell receptor beta chains were sequenced from one sample in a study of T-cell reconstitution after alpha-beta-depleted transplantation in children. The TCRbeta library was prepared with unique molecular identifiers. Using its own MiXCR run on the PCR reads, TCRdb lists one record per CDR3 protein. The table shows about 540,000 distinct CDR3 sequences, with 15% to 20% occurring only once. The specimen was PBMCs from the stem cell graft donor, collected from the stem cell graft. Receptor source: a human donor who donated a stem cell graft to a child with acute lymphoblastic leukemia.

The chain employs TRBV20-1 and TRBJ2-7; 7 positions agree with TRBD2. The CDR3 spans 13 residues. V gave up 6 bases and J gave up 0 bases; unmatched junction bases: 5. Germline CDR1 is DFQATT and CDR2 is SNEGSKA (reference sequence). The DNA of the CDR3 is TGCAGTGCCCACGGACTAGTCTCCTACGAGCAGTACTTC. Residues: CSAHGLVSYEQYF.

This clonotype was seen many times. The gene calls are TRBV9 and TRBJ2-6; D is unclear. The CDR3 consists of 15 residues. Germline CDR1 reads SGDLS; CDR2 reads YYNGEE. The V and J ends lost 4 bases and 1 base respectively, with 9 bases between them. The CDR3 region has the DNA TGTGCCAGCAGCCTTAGTAATTCTGGGGCCAACGTCCTGACTTTC. This encodes CASSLSNSGANVLTF.

This clonotype has a handful of counts. The rearrangement links TRBV20-1 to TRBJ2-7; 9 nucleotides line up with TRBD1. V was clipped by 3 bases and J by 4 bases; unmatched bases: 4. The length of the CDR3 is 13 residues. Germline V gene data show CDR1 as DFQATT and CDR2 as SNEGSKA (reference sequence). The CDR3 sequence is CSARGTGIYEQYF. The CDR3 nucleotides read TGCAGTGCTAGGGGGACAGGGATTTACGAGCAGTACTTC.

The chain couples TRBV5-1 to TRBJ1-1; no definite D call. This CDR3 has 14 amino acids. V lost 0 bases, J lost 2 bases, and 8 bases lay in between. Germline assignment: CDR1 SGHRS and CDR2 YFSETQ. CDR3 residues: CASSLDASNTEAFF. The CDR3 DNA reads TGCGCCAGCAGCTTGGACGCCTCCAACACTGAAGCTTTCTTT.

In its sample, this clonotype was seen a few times. The V gene is TRBV11-2, the J gene TRBJ2-3, with no clear D. Trimming pared 2 bases from V and 5 bases from J, leaving 14 bases between. The CDR3 contains 15 residues. Germline V lookup: CDR1 SGHAT, CDR2 FQNNGV. The CDR3 region is CASSLSSGLGDTQYF. As DNA, the CDR3 is TGTGCCAGCAGCTTATCCTCCGGGCTTGGAGATACGCAGTATTTT.

This clonotype was picked up a small number of times. The rearrangement links TRBV19 to TRBJ1-5, with 7 nucleotides matching TRBD1. There are 16 residues in the CDR3. The trim removed 3 bases at V and 2 bases at J, leaving 7 bases unmatched. CDR1 is LNHDA, CDR2 SQIVND, per germline (reference sequence). CDR3: CASSISGTGGNQPQHF. CDR3 DNA sequence: TGTGCCAGTAGTATTTCCGGAACAGGGGGCAATCAGCCCCAGCATTTT.

This clonotype has just a few counts. The chain employs TRBV7-9 and TRBJ2-1, with D uncertain. This CDR3 has 15 residues. CDR1 SEHNR and CDR2 FQNEAQ come from the germline V gene (reference sequence). Trimming left V 5 bases short and J 2 bases short, with 13 bases between. CDR3 in DNA: TGTGCCAGCAGCACCAGCAGAAGCCCCTACAATGAGCAGTTCTTC. Its translation: CASSTSRSPYNEQFF.

This clonotype was detected only a few times. The chain carries TRBV9 and TRBJ2-7, with 7 positions matching TRBD2. CDR3 length: 15 amino acids. Per germline, CDR1 SGDLS and CDR2 YYNGEE. J was trimmed by 1 base and V by 1 base; bases with no gene match: 5. As DNA, the CDR3 is TGTGCCAGCAGCGTAAAGGCGGGAGCTTCCTACGAGCAGTACTTC. Its protein product is CASSVKAGASYEQYF.

The V gene is TRBV12-3 or TRBV12-4, the J gene TRBJ2-5, with D tentatively TRBD1 (5 bases). CDR3 length: 14 residues. Between the trimmed V and J ends, which lost 2 bases and 3 bases, there was a span of 10 bases. CDR3 bases: TGTGCCAGCAGTTTATGGCAGGGTAAAGAGACCCAGTACTTC. It codes for CASSLWQGKETQYF.

The chain uses TRBV5-1 and TRBJ2-7; D is unresolved. This CDR3 comprises 14 residues. Per the germline V gene, CDR1 is SGHRS and CDR2 is YFSETQ. V was pared by 0 bases and J by 4 bases, with 11 bases between. In DNA form, the CDR3 reads TGCGCCAGCAGCTTGGGCACGTTGGGTTACGAGCAGTACTTC. Its translation: CASSLGTLGYEQYF.

In DNA form, the CDR3 reads TGCGCCAGCAGCTTGGGGGACAGGGGCAAGGATGGCTACACCTTC. Translated: CASSLGDRGKDGYTF. This chain joins TRBV5-1 and TRBJ1-2; 10 nucleotides line up with TRBD1. Germline values: CDR1 SGHRS, CDR2 YFSETQ. V lost 0 bases to trimming and J lost 6 bases; unmatched junction nucleotides: 5. The CDR3 runs to 15 residues.

The V call is TRBV11-2, the J call TRBJ2-3; 11 bases line up with TRBD2. V lost 1 base to trimming and J lost 4 bases; unmatched junction nucleotides: 4. The CDR3 covers 16 residues. Germline V gene lookup returns CDR1 SGHAT and CDR2 FQNNGV. CDR3 protein: CASSLVLAGEADTQYF. Here the CDR3 DNA reads TGTGCCAGCAGCTTAGTACTAGCGGGAGAGGCAGATACGCAGTATTTT.

This clonotype was counted only a few times. The chain combines TRBV18 with TRBJ2-5, with TRBD2 as a possible D gene (5 bases). With 7 bases removed from V and 1 base from J, the gap between germline ends came to 10 bases. This CDR3 contains 13 residues. The germline gives CDR1 KGHSH, CDR2 LQKENI. This CDR3 reads CASCLGVQETQYF. The CDR3 DNA sequence: TGTGCCAGCTGCCTCGGGGTCCAAGAGACCCAGTACTTC.

The chain is built from TRBV20-1 and TRBJ1-1; 8 nucleotides match TRBD1. V shed 3 bases and J 5 bases; nucleotides not matched to a gene: 8. The CDR3 length is 14 residues. Germline V lookup: CDR1 DFQATT, CDR2 SNEGSKA (reference sequence). The CDR3 loop reads CSASGDRGETEAFF. The CDR3 bases are TGCAGTGCTAGTGGAGACAGGGGAGAGACTGAAGCTTTCTTT.

In its sample, this clonotype was seen a few times. This chain uses TRBV19 with TRBJ2-7, with a possible D match to TRBD1 (6 bases). Germline V lookup: CDR1 LNHDA, CDR2 SQIVND (reference sequence). The CDR3 runs to 13 residues. Deletions cut 4 bases from V and 2 bases from J, with 9 bases between. The CDR3 DNA reads TGTGCCAGTAGTACCCGGGACACCTACGAGCAGTACTTC. It encodes CASSTRDTYEQYF.

In its sample, this clonotype was seen many times. The chain couples TRBV4-1 to TRBJ2-5; D remains ambiguous. The V end lost 6 bases, the J end lost 0 bases, and 11 bases lay between the germline ends. This CDR3 region has 14 residues. Looked up from germline, CDR1 is MGHRA and CDR2 is YSYEKL. CDR3 in DNA: TGCGCCAGCAGACCACAGCAAAACCAAGAGACCCAGTACTTC. It encodes CASRPQQNQETQYF.